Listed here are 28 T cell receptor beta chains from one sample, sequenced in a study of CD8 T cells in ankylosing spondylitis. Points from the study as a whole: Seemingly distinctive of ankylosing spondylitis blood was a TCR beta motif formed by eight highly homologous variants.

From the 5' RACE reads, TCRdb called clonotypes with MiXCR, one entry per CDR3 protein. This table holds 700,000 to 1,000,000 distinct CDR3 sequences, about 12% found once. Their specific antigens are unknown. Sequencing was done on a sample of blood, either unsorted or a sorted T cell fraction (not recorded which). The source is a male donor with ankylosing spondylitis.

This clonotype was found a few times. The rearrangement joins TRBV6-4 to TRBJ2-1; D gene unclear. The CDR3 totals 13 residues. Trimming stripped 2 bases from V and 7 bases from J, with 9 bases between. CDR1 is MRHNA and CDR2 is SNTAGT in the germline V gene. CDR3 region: CASSDGIRNEQFF. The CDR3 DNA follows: TGTGCCAGCAGTGACGGGATTCGGAATGAGCAGTTCTTC.

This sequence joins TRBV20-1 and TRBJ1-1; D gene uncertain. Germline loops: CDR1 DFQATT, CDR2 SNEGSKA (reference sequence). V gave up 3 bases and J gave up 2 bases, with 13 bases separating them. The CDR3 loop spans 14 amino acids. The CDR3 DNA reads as TGCAGTGCTAGTCGGGGTAGTGCCAACACTGAAGCTTTCTTT. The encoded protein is CSASRGSANTEAFF.

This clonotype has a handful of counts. Here the CDR3 reads CASSLFIAGSTGELFF. DNA for the CDR3: TGTGCCAGCAGCTTATTTATAGCGGGAAGCACCGGGGAGCTGTTTTTT. The chain recombines TRBV7-2 with TRBJ2-2; 8 bases fit TRBD2. This CDR3 is 16 amino acids long. Trimming removed 2 bases from V and 4 bases from J; junction bases left unmatched: 6. Looked up from germline, CDR1 is SGHTA and CDR2 is FQGNSA.

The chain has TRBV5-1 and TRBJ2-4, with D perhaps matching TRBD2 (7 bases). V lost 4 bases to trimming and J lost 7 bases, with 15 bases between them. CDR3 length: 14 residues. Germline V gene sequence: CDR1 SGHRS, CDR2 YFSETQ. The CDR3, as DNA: TGCGCCAGCAGCGTCGTGGGGGGGGCGAACATTCAGTACTTC. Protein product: CASSVVGGANIQYF.

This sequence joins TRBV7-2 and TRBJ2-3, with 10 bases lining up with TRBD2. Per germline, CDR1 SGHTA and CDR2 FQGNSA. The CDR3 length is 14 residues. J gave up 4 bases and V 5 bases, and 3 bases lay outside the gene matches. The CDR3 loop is CASSATSGADTQYF. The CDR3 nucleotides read TGTGCCAGCAGCGCCACTAGCGGGGCAGATACGCAGTATTTT. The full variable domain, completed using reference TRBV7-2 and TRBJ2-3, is GAGVSQSPSNKVTEKGKDVELRCDPISGHTALYWYRQSLGQGLEFLIYFQGNSAPDKSGLPSDRFSAERTGGSVSTLTIQRTQQEDSAVYLCASSATSGADTQYFGPGTRLTVL.

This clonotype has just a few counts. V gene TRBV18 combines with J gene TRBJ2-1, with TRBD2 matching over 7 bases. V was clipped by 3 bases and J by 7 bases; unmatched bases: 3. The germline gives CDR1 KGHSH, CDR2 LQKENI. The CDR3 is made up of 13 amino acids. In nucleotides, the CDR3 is TGTGCCAGCTCACCCGGACTAGTAAATGAGCAGTTCTTC. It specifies CASSPGLVNEQFF.

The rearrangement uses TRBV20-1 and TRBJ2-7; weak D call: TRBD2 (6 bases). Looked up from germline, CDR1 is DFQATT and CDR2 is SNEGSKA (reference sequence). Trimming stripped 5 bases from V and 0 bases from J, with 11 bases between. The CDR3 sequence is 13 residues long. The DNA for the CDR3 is TGCAGTGCTCGCGGGATAGTCTCCTACGAGCAGTACTTC. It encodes CSARGIVSYEQYF.

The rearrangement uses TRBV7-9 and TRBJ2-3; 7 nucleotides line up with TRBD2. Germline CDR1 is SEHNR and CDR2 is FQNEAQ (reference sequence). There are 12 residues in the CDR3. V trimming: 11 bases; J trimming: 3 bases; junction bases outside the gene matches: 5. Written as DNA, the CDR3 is TGTGCCGCGGGAGATAGGACAGATACGCAGTATTTT. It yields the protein CAAGDRTDTQYF.

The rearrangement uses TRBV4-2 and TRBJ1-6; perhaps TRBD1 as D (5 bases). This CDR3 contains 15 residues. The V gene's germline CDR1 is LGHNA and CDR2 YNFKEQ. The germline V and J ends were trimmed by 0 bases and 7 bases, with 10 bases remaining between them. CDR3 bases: TGTGCCAGCAGCCAAGATAGAGGGGTCAATTCACCCCTCCACTTT. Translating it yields CASSQDRGVNSPLHF.

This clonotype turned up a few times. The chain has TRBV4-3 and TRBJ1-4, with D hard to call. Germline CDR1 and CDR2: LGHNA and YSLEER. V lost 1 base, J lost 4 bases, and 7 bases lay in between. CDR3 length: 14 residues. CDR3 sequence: CASSQAILNEKLFF. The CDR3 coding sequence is TGCGCCAGCAGCCAAGCCATCCTTAATGAAAAACTGTTTTTT.

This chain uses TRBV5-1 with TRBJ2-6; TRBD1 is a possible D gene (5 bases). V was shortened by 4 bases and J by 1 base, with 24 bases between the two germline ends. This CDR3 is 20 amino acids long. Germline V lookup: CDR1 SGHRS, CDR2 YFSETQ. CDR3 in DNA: TGCGCCAGCAGCCCCAGAAGACCAGGGATACTTATATCTGGGGCCAACGTCCTGACTTTC. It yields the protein CASSPRRPGILISGANVLTF. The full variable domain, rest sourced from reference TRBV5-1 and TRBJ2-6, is KAGVTQTPRYLIKTRGQQVTLSCSPISGHRSVSWYQQTPGQGLQFLFEYFSETQRNKGNFPGRFSGRQFSNSRSEMNVSTLELGDSALYLCASSPRRPGILISGANVLTFGAGSRLTVL.

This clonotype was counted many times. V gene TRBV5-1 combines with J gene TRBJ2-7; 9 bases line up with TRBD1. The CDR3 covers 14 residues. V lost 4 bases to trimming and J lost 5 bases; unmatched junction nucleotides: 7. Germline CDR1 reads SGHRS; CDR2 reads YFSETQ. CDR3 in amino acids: CASSTGTGLHEQYF. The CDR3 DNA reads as TGCGCCAGCAGCACAGGGACAGGGCTTCACGAGCAGTACTTC.

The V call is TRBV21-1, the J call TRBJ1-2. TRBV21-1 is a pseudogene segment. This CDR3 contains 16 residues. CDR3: CASSKRIGGLGYGYTF. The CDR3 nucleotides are TGTGCCAGCAGCAAAAGGATCGGCGGGTTAGGCTATGGCTACACCTTC.

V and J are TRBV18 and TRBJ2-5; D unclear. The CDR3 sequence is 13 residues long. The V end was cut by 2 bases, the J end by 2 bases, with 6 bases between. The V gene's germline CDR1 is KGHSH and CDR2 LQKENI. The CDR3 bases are TGTGCCAGCTCACCAGAATTTCAAGAGACCCAGTACTTC. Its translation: CASSPEFQETQYF. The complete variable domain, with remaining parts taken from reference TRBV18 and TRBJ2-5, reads NAGVMQNPRHLVRRRGQEARLRCSPMKGHSHVYWYRQLPEEGLKFMVYLQKENIIDESGMPKERFSAEFPKEGPSILRIQQVVRGDSAAYFCASSPEFQETQYFGPGTRLLVL.

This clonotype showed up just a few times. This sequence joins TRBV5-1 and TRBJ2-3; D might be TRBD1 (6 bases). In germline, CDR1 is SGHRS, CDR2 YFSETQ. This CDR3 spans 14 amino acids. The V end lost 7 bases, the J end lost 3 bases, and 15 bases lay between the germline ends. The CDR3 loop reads CASETGFSTDTQYF. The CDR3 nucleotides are TGCGCCAGCGAAACAGGGTTTAGTACAGATACGCAGTATTTT.

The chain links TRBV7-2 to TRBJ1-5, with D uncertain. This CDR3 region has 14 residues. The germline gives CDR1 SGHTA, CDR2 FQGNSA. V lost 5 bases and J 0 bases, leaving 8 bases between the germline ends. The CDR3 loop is CASSPGYSNQPQHF. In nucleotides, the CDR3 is TGTGCCAGCAGCCCGGGATATAGCAATCAGCCCCAGCATTTT.

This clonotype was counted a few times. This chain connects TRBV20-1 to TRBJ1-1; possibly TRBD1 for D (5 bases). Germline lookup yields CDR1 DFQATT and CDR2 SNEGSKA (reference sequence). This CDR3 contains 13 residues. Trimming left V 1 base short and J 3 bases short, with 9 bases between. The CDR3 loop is CSARGWGDTEAFF. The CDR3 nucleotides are TGCAGTGCTAGAGGATGGGGGGACACTGAAGCTTTCTTT.

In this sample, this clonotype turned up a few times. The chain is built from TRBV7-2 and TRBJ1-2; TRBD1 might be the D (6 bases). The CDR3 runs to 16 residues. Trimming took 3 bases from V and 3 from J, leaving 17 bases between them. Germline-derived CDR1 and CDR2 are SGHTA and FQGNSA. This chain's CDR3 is CASSFSGQGNHYGYTF. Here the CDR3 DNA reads TGTGCCAGCAGCTTTTCAGGCCAGGGGAATCACTATGGCTACACCTTC.

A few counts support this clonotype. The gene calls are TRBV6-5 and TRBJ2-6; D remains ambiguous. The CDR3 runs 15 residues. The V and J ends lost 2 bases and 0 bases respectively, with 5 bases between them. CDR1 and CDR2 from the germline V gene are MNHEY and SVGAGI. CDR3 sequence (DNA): TGTGCCAGCAGTTACAAGGTCTCTGGGGCCAACGTCCTGACTTTC. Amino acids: CASSYKVSGANVLTF.

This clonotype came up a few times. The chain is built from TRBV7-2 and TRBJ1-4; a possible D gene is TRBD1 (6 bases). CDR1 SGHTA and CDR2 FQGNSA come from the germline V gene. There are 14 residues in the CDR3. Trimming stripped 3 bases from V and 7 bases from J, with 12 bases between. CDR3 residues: CASSFRGRVEKLFF. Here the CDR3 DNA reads TGTGCCAGCAGCTTCAGGGGTCGCGTTGAAAAACTGTTTTTT.

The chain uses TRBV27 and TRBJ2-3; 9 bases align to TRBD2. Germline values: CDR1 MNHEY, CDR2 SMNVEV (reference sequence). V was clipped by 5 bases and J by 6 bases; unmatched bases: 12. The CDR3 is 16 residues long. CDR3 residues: CASSPTWAGGLDTQYF. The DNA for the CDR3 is TGTGCCAGCAGTCCGACCTGGGCGGGGGGGCTGGATACGCAGTATTTT.

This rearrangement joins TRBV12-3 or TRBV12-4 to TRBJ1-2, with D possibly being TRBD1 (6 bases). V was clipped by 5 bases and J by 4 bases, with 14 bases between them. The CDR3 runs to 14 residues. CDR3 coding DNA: TGTGCCAGCAGTAAAACAGGGAGGGGCTATGGCTACACCTTC. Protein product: CASSKTGRGYGYTF.

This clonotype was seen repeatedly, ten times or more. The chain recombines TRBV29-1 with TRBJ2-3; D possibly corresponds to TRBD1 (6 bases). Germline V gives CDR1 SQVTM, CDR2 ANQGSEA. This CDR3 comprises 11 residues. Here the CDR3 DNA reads TGCAGTTGGACAGACACAGATACGCAGTATTTT. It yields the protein CSWTDTDTQYF.

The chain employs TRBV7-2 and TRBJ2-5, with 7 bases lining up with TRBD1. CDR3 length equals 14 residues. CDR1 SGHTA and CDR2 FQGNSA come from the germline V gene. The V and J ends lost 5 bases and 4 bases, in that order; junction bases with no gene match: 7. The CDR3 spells CASSVGQAAETQYF. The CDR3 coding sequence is TGTGCCAGCAGCGTTGGACAGGCAGCAGAGACCCAGTACTTC. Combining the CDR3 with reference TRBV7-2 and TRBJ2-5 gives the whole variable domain GAGVSQSPSNKVTEKGKDVELRCDPISGHTALYWYRQSLGQGLEFLIYFQGNSAPDKSGLPSDRFSAERTGGSVSTLTIQRTQQEDSAVYLCASSVGQAAETQYFGPGTRLLVL.

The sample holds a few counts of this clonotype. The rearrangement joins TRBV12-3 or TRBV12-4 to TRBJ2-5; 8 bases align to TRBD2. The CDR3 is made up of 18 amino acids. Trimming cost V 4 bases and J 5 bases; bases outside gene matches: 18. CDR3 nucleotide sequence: TGTGCCAGCAGTTCCGCGGCTGGACTAGCTGGGTATTGGGAGACCCAGTACTTC. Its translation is CASSSAAGLAGYWETQYF.

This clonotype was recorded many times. This CDR3 reads CSATRQNTEAFF. The CDR3 nucleotides are TGCAGTGCTACTAGACAGAACACTGAAGCTTTCTTT. The genes are TRBV20-1 and TRBJ1-1, with no clear D. Trimming took 4 bases from V and 1 from J, leaving 7 bases between them. The CDR3 contains 12 residues. Looked up from germline, CDR1 is DFQATT and CDR2 is SNEGSKA (reference sequence).

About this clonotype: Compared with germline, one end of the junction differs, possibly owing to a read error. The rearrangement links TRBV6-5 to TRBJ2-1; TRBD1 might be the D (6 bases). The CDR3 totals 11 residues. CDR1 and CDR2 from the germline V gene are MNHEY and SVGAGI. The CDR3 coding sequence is TGTGCCAGCAGTTACGATCGCAGGGGCGTCTTC. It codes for CASSYDRRGVF.

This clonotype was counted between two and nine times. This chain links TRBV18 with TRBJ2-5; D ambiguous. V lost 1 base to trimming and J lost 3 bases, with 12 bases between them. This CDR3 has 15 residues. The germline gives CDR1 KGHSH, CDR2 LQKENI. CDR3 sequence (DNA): TGTGCCAGCTCACCACAGGGAAATCGGGAAGAGACCCAGTACTTC. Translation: CASSPQGNREETQYF.